The sequence of this T cell receptor beta chain was determined in a study of early T cells in non-severe SARS-CoV-2 infection. Across the study: Unsorted whole-blood RNA was sequenced in bulk, leaving chains unpaired.

Each cDNA molecule carried a unique molecular identifier. TCRdb re-derived calls from the 5' RACE reads in MiXCR, one entry per CDR3 protein. The table has approximately 64,000 distinct CDR3 sequences, just under 5% seen once. Trimming stripped 3 bases from V and 7 bases from J, with 15 bases between. The CDR3 covers 13 residues. CDR1 and CDR2 (germline): DFQATT, SNEGSKA (reference sequence). This clonotype was seen repeatedly, ten times or more. Source material: whole blood. The V gene is TRBV20-1, the J gene TRBJ1-2, with D possibly TRBD1 on 5 matching bases. The clonotype was recovered from an adult who was a healthcare worker with PCR-confirmed SARS-CoV-2 infection or an uninfected control (not recorded which). CDR3 region: CSASIGQGGGYTF. CDR3 sequence (DNA): TGCAGTGCTAGCATAGGGCAGGGAGGTGGCTACACCTTC.